These T cell receptor beta chains were read from a single sample in a study of blood T cells in healthy people across ages. TCRdb called the 5' RACE reads again in MiXCR, with one record for every CDR3 protein. Of 850,000 to 950,000 distinct CDR3 sequences detected, 25% to 35% appear once; the ten largest clones hold roughly 17%. Sequencing was done on a sample of blood. All receptors derive from a woman aged 80 or over in good health. The CDR3 runs from the conserved cysteine through the conserved F or W. A D gene is named only where the DNA matches it firmly. Clone size appears in some rows only: once, few, many, or a class for an expanded clone.

CDR3nt,CDR3aa,abundance,d_gene,j_gene,v_gene
TGCGCCAGCAGCCTAAGCGTTGGGGGCCATCAGGGGGCCAACGTCCTGACTTTC,CASSLSVGGHQGANVLTF,many,-,TRBJ2-6,TRBV4-3
TGTGCCAGCAGCATAAGGGGACAGTCTTTAAACTATGGCTACACCTTC,CASSIRGQSLNYGYTF,many,TRBD1,TRBJ1-2,TRBV7-2
TGTGCCAGCAGTTACGATGGGGACTCACCCCTCCACTTT,CASSYDGDSPLHF,many,-,TRBJ1-6,TRBV6-6
TGCAGTGCTAGTCAGTATAGCAATCAGCCCCAGCATTTT,CSASQYSNQPQHF,many,-,TRBJ1-5,TRBV20-1
TGTGCCAGCAGTTTAGCGCTGGGCGGGGGGGCCGGTGAGCAGTTCTTC,CASSLALGGGAGEQFF,many,TRBD2,TRBJ2-1,TRBV12-3/TRBV12-4
TGCAGTGCTACGTTGACGGGACAAGCAGACCATGGCGGCTACACCTTC,CSATLTGQADHGGYTF,-,-,TRBJ1-2,TRBV20-1
TGTGCCAGCAGCCCCCGACTAGCGGGGAGCTCCTACAATGAGCAGTTCTTC,CASSPRLAGSSYNEQFF,-,TRBD2,TRBJ2-1,TRBV7-9
TGTGCCAGCATCGGAAGGGTTAGGGATGAGCAGTTCTTC,CASIGRVRDEQFF,-,-,TRBJ2-1,TRBV6-2/TRBV6-3
TGCAGTGCTAGAAGGGATACCGGGGAGCTGTTTTTT,CSARRDTGELFF,-,-,TRBJ2-2,TRBV20-1
TGTGCCAGCAGTGCAGGGCACCTAGGCAGGCAGCCCCAGCATTTT,CASSAGHLGRQPQHF,-,-,TRBJ1-5,TRBV2
TGTGCCACCAGCAGAGGATTAGCGGGAGATCGAGAGACCCAGTACTTC,CATSRGLAGDRETQYF,-,TRBD2,TRBJ2-5,TRBV15
TGTGCCAGCAGCACCGGGGGGGTGCGGGAGACCCAGTACTTC,CASSTGGVRETQYF,many,TRBD2,TRBJ2-5,TRBV11-1
TGTGCCAGCAGACGATCTGGCGGGGGGGCTTACGAGCAGTACTTC,CASRRSGGGAYEQYF,many,TRBD2,TRBJ2-7,TRBV27
TGTGCCACCAGTGAGTCAACAGGAGCGGGCCAGCCCCAGCATTTT,CATSESTGAGQPQHF,few,-,TRBJ1-5,TRBV24-1
TGTGCCAGCAGCTCCGGGACAGGGGGGCTCTATGGCTACACCTTC,CASSSGTGGLYGYTF,many,TRBD1,TRBJ1-2,TRBV12-3/TRBV12-4
TGTGCCAGCAGCACAATTAACAGGGATTCACCCCTCCACTTT,CASSTINRDSPLHF,-,-,TRBJ1-6,TRBV7-9
TGTGCCAGCAGCCAAGGGCCGCAGGGCGTAAATTCACCCCTCCACTTT,CASSQGPQGVNSPLHF,many,-,TRBJ1-6,TRBV14
TGTGCCAGCTCACCACTCTCAACCCAGGGATATGGCTACACCTTC,CASSPLSTQGYGYTF,few,-,TRBJ1-2,TRBV18
TGTGCCACCAGCAAAGCGAAAGAGCAGTTCTTC,CATSKAKEQFF,-,-,TRBJ2-1,TRBV15
TGTGCCAGCAGCTTGGTTTTACTCCACACCGGGGAGCTGTTTTTT,CASSLVLLHTGELFF,few,-,TRBJ2-2,TRBV5-5
TGCGCCAGCGGCGGTGGACTGGACTTCAATGAGCAGTTCTTC,CASGGGLDFNEQFF,-,-,TRBJ2-1,TRBV5-1
TGCGCCAGCAGCCAAGAAGGGGCGAAGTACTCTGGGGCCAACGTCCTGACTTTC,CASSQEGAKYSGANVLTF,many,-,TRBJ2-6,TRBV4-3
TGTGCCAGCAGCCAAGATACGGGGGCGGCGTTTGGTTCACCCCTCCACTTT,CASSQDTGAAFGSPLHF,-,-,TRBJ1-6,TRBV4-2
TGCAGCGTTGAAGCTCCGGGATTAAGGGGCGAGCAGTACTTC,CSVEAPGLRGEQYF,-,-,TRBJ2-7,TRBV29-1
TGTGCCAGCAGCCCGGGGGGCGGACAATCCTACGAGCAGTACTTC,CASSPGGGQSYEQYF,many,-,TRBJ2-7,TRBV7-2
TGCGGTGCTAGACCTCGACAGGGGAATCAGCCCCAGCATTTT,CGARPRQGNQPQHF,few,TRBD1,TRBJ1-5,TRBV20-1
TGTGCCAGCAGTCCAACCCCGGGACAGTCCTACGAGCAGTACTTC,CASSPTPGQSYEQYF,few,TRBD1,TRBJ2-7,TRBV28
TGTGCCAGTAGTAAAGGGGGCCTCCCCCGCAATGAGCAGTTCTTC,CASSKGGLPRNEQFF,-,TRBD1,TRBJ2-1,TRBV19
TGTGCCAGCAGTCCCTCGGGGTTGCGGGGCTCCTACAATGAGCAGTTCTTC,CASSPSGLRGSYNEQFF,-,-,TRBJ2-1,TRBV6-6
TGTGCCAGCAGCTTCGGGACTAGCGGGACAGGGTCGCAGTATTTT,CASSFGTSGTGSQYF,-,TRBD2,TRBJ2-3,TRBV12-3/TRBV12-4
TGTACCAGCAGCCTGGGACAGTATTACGAGCAGTACTTC,CTSSLGQYYEQYF,-,TRBD1,TRBJ2-7,TRBV14
TGTGCCAGCAGCTCCCCCGGGACAGGGACGGAGACCCAGTACTTC,CASSSPGTGTETQYF,many,TRBD1,TRBJ2-5,TRBV28
TGTGCCAGCAACCAAGTCGGGAGACAGGGCGGCCCAAACATTCAGTACTTC,CASNQVGRQGGPNIQYF,-,-,TRBJ2-4,TRBV3-1
TGTGCCAGCAGCCGGATCCGCGCCGAGCAGTACTTC,CASSRIRAEQYF,-,-,TRBJ2-7,TRBV5-6
TGCGCCAGCAGCCCCGTACAGGGGCCGCCTGGGGGCTACACCTTC,CASSPVQGPPGGYTF,-,TRBD1,TRBJ1-2,TRBV5-1
TGTGCCAGCAGCTTAAATATCCCTAGCGGGAGTGCGGCAGATACGCAGTATTTT,CASSLNIPSGSAADTQYF,-,TRBD2,TRBJ2-3,TRBV7-2
TGTGCCACCAGCAGAGTTGGGGGCACTGAAGCTTTCTTT,CATSRVGGTEAFF,few,-,TRBJ1-1,TRBV15
TGCAGTGCTTTACTCGGGGTGACCCAGTACTTC,CSALLGVTQYF,many,-,TRBJ2-5,TRBV20-1
TGTGCCACCAGTGACGGGGGAGGTTACGAGCAGTACTTC,CATSDGGGYEQYF,many,-,TRBJ2-7,TRBV24-1
TGTGCCAGTAGTATTTTGGGTCCTAAGCGGGGGAAACGGACAGATACGCAGTATTTT,CASSILGPKRGKRTDTQYF,-,TRBD2,TRBJ2-3,TRBV19
TGTGCCAGCAACACGCAGGGGGCGAGGAATGAAAAACTGTTTTTT,CASNTQGARNEKLFF,many,TRBD1,TRBJ1-4,TRBV12-3/TRBV12-4
TGTGCCAGCACCCTGGACAGGGGATCGGATGAGCAGTTCTTC,CASTLDRGSDEQFF,-,TRBD1,TRBJ2-1,TRBV28
TGTGCCAGCTCACGGACAGCCGTCTCCGAGCAGTACTTC,CASSRTAVSEQYF,many,-,TRBJ2-7,TRBV18
TGTGCCAGCAGTTACTCGATAGTTGGCAATCAGCCCCAGCATTTT,CASSYSIVGNQPQHF,many,-,TRBJ1-5,TRBV6-2/TRBV6-3
TGTGCCAGCAGCAACCGGGGTACTCAAGACGGGGAGCTGTTTTTT,CASSNRGTQDGELFF,-,-,TRBJ2-2,TRBV7-2
TGCAGTGCCTTCGGGACTAGCGGTCACAATGAGCAGTTCTTC,CSAFGTSGHNEQFF,many,TRBD2,TRBJ2-1,TRBV20-1
TGCAGCGTTGAGGCCGGGGAGGGCCACTATGGCTACACCTTC,CSVEAGEGHYGYTF,many,-,TRBJ1-2,TRBV29-1
TGTACCAGCAGCTTAACTTCCGGGACAGGGGTAGATACGCAGTATTTT,CTSSLTSGTGVDTQYF,-,TRBD1,TRBJ2-3,TRBV7-9
TGTGCCAGCAGCAAACAGGGGGAGGGTGGCTACACCTTC,CASSKQGEGGYTF,many,TRBD1,TRBJ1-2,TRBV7-8
TGTGCCAGCAGCAACGACAGGGGAAGCACAGATACGCAGTATTTT,CASSNDRGSTDTQYF,many,TRBD1,TRBJ2-3,TRBV12-3/TRBV12-4
TGTGCCACCAGTGATTCGACAGCCACAGATACGCAGTATTTT,CATSDSTATDTQYF,many,-,TRBJ2-3,TRBV24-1
TGTGCCAGCAGCCCGGACAGGGCAGGGAATACGCAGTATTTT,CASSPDRAGNTQYF,many,TRBD1,TRBJ2-3,TRBV7-8
TGCAGTGCTGGAGATGTTAGGCGGGGGGTGCAGTATTTT,CSAGDVRRGVQYF,-,TRBD2,TRBJ2-3,TRBV20-1
TGCAGTGCTAGAGAACAAGCGGGGGGAGGAAACACCATATATTTT,CSAREQAGGGNTIYF,-,-,TRBJ1-3,TRBV20-1
TGCGCGCGATCCTATCGGGGGGGACGTGTGGACGAGCAGTACTTC,CARSYRGGRVDEQYF,many,TRBD2,TRBJ2-7,TRBV5-1